These T cell receptor beta chains were read from a single sample in a study of T cell responses to AZD1222 COVID-19 vaccine. Assay: immunoSEQ multiplex PCR; the TCRdb copy retains only in-frame clones and omits some. The table lists 150,000 to 200,000 clones, roughly 92% of them singletons. Sequenced here: peripheral blood, sampled 28 days after the second AZD1222 dose. The receptors derive from an adult who received the AZD1222 COVID-19 vaccine. CDR3s include the opening cysteine and the closing phenylalanine or tryptophan. D genes are given only for firm matches. The size field is filled for only some rows; it gives once, few, many or a size class.

clone_size	d_call	v_call	j_call	cdr3_aa	cdr3_nt
once	TRBD2	TRBV13	TRBJ2-7	CASSLRGRGAYEQYF	TGTGCCAGCAGCTTAAGGGGACGGGGGGCCTACGAGCAGTACTTC
NA	NA	TRBV7-6	TRBJ2-5	CASSLAIQGAVQETQYF	TGTGCCAGCAGCTTAGCGATCCAAGGGGCTGTACAGGAGACCCAGTACTTC
few	TRBD2	TRBV18	TRBJ2-2	CASSPPSGGDTGELFF	TGTGCCAGCTCACCCCCTAGCGGGGGGGACACCGGGGAGCTGTTTTTT
NA	TRBD2	TRBV5-1	TRBJ2-1	CASSLGTSGRLYEQFF	TGCGCCAGCAGCTTGGGGACTAGCGGGAGACTCTATGAGCAGTTCTTC
NA	TRBD1	TRBV2	TRBJ1-2	CASSPGQGFGYTF	TGTGCCAGCAGTCCGGGACAGGGATTTGGCTACACCTTC
NA	NA	TRBV5-6	TRBJ1-2	CASRDRGHYGYTF	TGTGCCAGCAGAGATCGGGGTCACTATGGCTACACCTTC
NA	NA	TRBV28	TRBJ1-2	CASRNSANYGYTF	TGTGCCAGTAGAAATTCAGCTAACTATGGCTACACCTTC
NA	NA	TRBV12-5	TRBJ1-5	CASGFDRPGVADHSNQPQHF	TGTGCTAGTGGTTTCGACCGACCAGGGGTTGCCGATCATAGCAATCAGCCCCAGCATTTT
NA	TRBD2	TRBV5-1	TRBJ2-1	CASSISGATYNEQFF	TGCGCCAGCAGCATTAGCGGGGCAACCTACAATGAGCAGTTCTTC
NA	NA	TRBV19	TRBJ1-3	CASSGYLGRGSGNTIYF	TGTGCCAGTAGTGGCTACCTGGGGAGAGGCTCTGGAAACACCATATATTTT
NA	NA	TRBV9	TRBJ1-6	CASSVEGPAFLHF	TGTGCCAGCAGCGTAGAAGGTCCGGCCTTCCTCCACTTT
NA	TRBD1	TRBV28	TRBJ1-3	CARDQGGISGNTIYF	TGTGCCAGGGATCAGGGGGGGATCTCTGGAAACACCATATATTTT
once	NA	TRBV24-1	TRBJ2-6	CATSESRRNSGANVLTF	TGTGCCACCAGTGAGAGCAGGAGAAACTCTGGGGCCAACGTCCTGACTTTC
NA	NA	TRBV5-1	TRBJ1-4	CASSLLSENEKLFF	TGCGCCAGCAGCTTGCTCTCTGAAAATGAAAAACTGTTTTTT
once	NA	TRBV7-8	TRBJ2-7	CASSLAHDKTYEQYF	TGTGCCAGCAGCTTAGCCCACGACAAAACCTACGAGCAGTACTTC
NA	TRBD2	TRBV27	TRBJ2-1	CASSPPRAGGTSTYNEQFF	TGTGCCAGCAGCCCCCCACGAGCGGGGGGGACCAGCACCTACAATGAGCAGTTCTTC
once	TRBD1	TRBV5-1	TRBJ1-2	CASSLSGQGASGYTF	TGCGCCAGCAGCTTGTCAGGACAGGGGGCATCTGGCTACACCTTC
NA	NA	TRBV20-1	TRBJ2-7	CSARDRREQYF	TGCAGTGCTAGAGATCGCAGGGAGCAGTACTTC
NA	TRBD2	TRBV3-1/TRBV3-2	TRBJ2-1	CASSLLAGSYNEQFF	TGTGCCAGCAGCCTCCTAGCGGGAAGCTACAATGAGCAGTTCTTC
NA	TRBD1	TRBV28	TRBJ2-2	CASSGTGTGNNTGELFF	TGTGCCAGCAGTGGGACCGGGACAGGGAATAACACCGGGGAGCTGTTTTTT
NA	NA	TRBV19	TRBJ2-7	CASTETGGASREQYF	TGTGCCAGTACCGAGACTGGAGGGGCCTCACGCGAGCAGTACTTC
NA	TRBD1	TRBV11-2	TRBJ1-2	CASSVTGGFSGYTF	TGTGCCAGCAGCGTAACAGGGGGCTTCTCTGGCTACACCTTC
NA	NA	TRBV2	TRBJ2-1	CASSERGGAEYWDNEQFF	TGTGCCAGCAGTGAAAGGGGGGGGGCCGAATATTGGGACAATGAGCAGTTCTTC
NA	TRBD2	TRBV5-1	TRBJ2-1	CANQLAGDNNEQFF	TGCGCCAACCAACTAGCGGGGGACAACAATGAGCAGTTCTTC
NA	NA	TRBV18	TRBJ1-2	CASSPAVGTFYGYTF	TGTGCCAGCTCACCAGCAGTTGGGACTTTCTATGGCTACACCTTC
NA	NA	TRBV10-3	TRBJ1-5	CAISEGRDQPQHF	TGTGCCATCAGTGAGGGGAGGGATCAGCCCCAGCATTTT
once	NA	TRBV19	TRBJ2-5	CASSIETQYF	TGTGCCAGTAGTATAGAGACCCAGTACTTC
few	NA	TRBV6-2/TRBV6-3	TRBJ1-1	CASSRPGLGGAFF	TGTGCCAGCAGTCGGCCGGGTTTGGGTGGAGCTTTCTTT
NA	TRBD1	TRBV7-7	TRBJ2-1	CASSEMGQNEQFF	TGTGCTAGCAGCGAGATGGGACAGAATGAGCAGTTCTTC
NA	NA	TRBV7-3	TRBJ1-1	CASSTVPNTEAFF	TGTGCCAGCTCGACAGTCCCGAACACTGAAGCTTTCTTT
few	NA	TRBV7-9	TRBJ2-7	CASNLQGGVDEQYF	TGTGCCAGCAATCTACAGGGAGGCGTGGACGAGCAGTACTTC
NA	TRBD1	TRBV7-2	TRBJ2-7	CASSTTGGNEQYF	TGTGCCAGCAGCACGACAGGGGGGAACGAGCAGTACTTC
NA	TRBD1	TRBV15	TRBJ2-7	CATSRGTGAFYEQYF	TGTGCCACCAGCAGGGGGACAGGGGCCTTCTACGAGCAGTACTTC
NA	NA	TRBV18	TRBJ2-7	CASSPRLYEQYF	TGTGCCAGCTCACCACGCTTGTACGAGCAGTACTTC
NA	TRBD1	TRBV6-5	TRBJ1-1	CASSYGTGKKAFF	TGTGCCAGCAGTTACGGGACAGGGAAAAAAGCTTTCTTT
NA	TRBD1	TRBV4-3	TRBJ1-1	CASSQDSRGQEAFF	TGCGCCAGCAGCCAAGATTCGAGGGGGCAGGAAGCTTTCTTT
NA	NA	TRBV29-1	TRBJ1-2	CSVDGQGDYGYTF	TGCAGCGTTGATGGCCAGGGAGACTATGGCTACACCTTC
few	TRBD1	TRBV11-2	TRBJ2-6	CASSRWTGGRSGANVLTF	TGTGCCAGCAGCCGTTGGACAGGGGGCAGGTCTGGGGCCAACGTCCTGACTTTC
NA	NA	TRBV19	TRBJ2-7	CASSITLGNEQYF	TGTGCCAGTAGTATTACCTTGGGGAACGAGCAGTACTTC
NA	TRBD1	TRBV7-2	TRBJ1-5	CASSYDRDQPQHF	TGTGCCAGCAGCTATGACAGGGATCAGCCCCAGCATTTT
NA	NA	TRBV2	TRBJ1-1	CASKAREAFF	TGTGCCAGCAAGGCAAGAGAAGCTTTCTTT
once	NA	TRBV7-3	TRBJ2-5	CASSQQFQETQYF	TGTGCCAGCAGCCAACAGTTTCAAGAGACCCAGTACTTC
once	TRBD1	TRBV18	TRBJ2-1	CASSLGGLANNEQFF	TGTGCCAGCTCATTAGGGGGCCTAGCCAACAATGAGCAGTTCTTC
NA	NA	TRBV7-8	TRBJ1-1	CASGRQYTEAFF	TGTGCCAGCGGTCGGCAGTACACTGAAGCTTTCTTT
NA	NA	TRBV10-1	TRBJ1-6	CASKDRRVMSYNSPLHF	TGCGCCAGCAAAGACCGCAGGGTTATGTCCTATAATTCACCCCTCCACTTT
NA	TRBD1	TRBV18	TRBJ1-2	CASSPGQGGYGYTF	TGTGCCAGCTCACCGGGACAGGGTGGCTATGGCTACACCTTC
NA	NA	TRBV7-2	TRBJ1-3	CASCQGIGGNTIYF	TGTGCCAGCTGCCAGGGGATTGGTGGAAACACCATATATTTT